These 4 T cell receptor beta chains came from one sample sequenced in a study of shared clonotypes between healthy human individuals. Sequencing used immunoSEQ multiplex PCR; TCRdb keeps in-frame clones, though not all of them. In the table there are about 1 million clones, around four fifths of which are singletons. Material for sequencing was memory CD4+ T cells sorted from blood. The subset denotes: CD45RA-negative fraction. These TCRs come from a young man in good health.

The chain has TRBV5-4 and TRBJ2-1, with 12 bases fitting TRBD1. CDR3 size: 16 residues. CDR1 is SGHNT and CDR2 is YYREEE in the germline V gene (reference sequence). The V segment lost 0 bases and the J segment 7 bases; nucleotides outside the gene matches: 5. CDR3 DNA: TGTGCCAGCAGCTTGGTGGGACAGGGGGCGTTGAATGAGCAGTTCTTC. Protein sequence: CASSLVGQGALNEQFF.

V is TRBV12-5 and J is TRBJ1-2; D is unresolved. Trimming removed 6 bases from V and 5 bases from J, with 10 bases in between. The germline CDR1 and CDR2 sequences are LGHNT and FRNRAP. The CDR3 covers 12 residues. CDR3 region: CASGFSGYGYTF. The CDR3 bases are TGTGCTAGTGGATTCTCGGGGTATGGCTACACCTTC.

J is TRBJ1-1 and V is TRBV5-4; 9 positions agree with TRBD1. The CDR3 runs to 16 residues. Per the germline V gene, CDR1 is SGHNT and CDR2 is YYREEE (reference sequence). Trimming removed 5 bases from V and 0 bases from J; junction bases left unmatched: 8. CDR3 sequence reads: CASSAGQGIVNTEAFF. DNA for the CDR3: TGTGCCAGCAGTGCGGGACAGGGAATAGTGAACACTGAAGCTTTCTTT.

This chain joins TRBV7-8 and TRBJ2-5, with 8 bases that match TRBD1. The germline V gene has CDR1 SGHVS and CDR2 FQNEAQ. There are 13 residues in the CDR3. The J segment lost 4 bases and the V segment lost 4 bases, leaving 2 bases of the junction unmatched. CDR3 region: CASSSRGRETQYF. In nucleotides, the CDR3 is TGTGCCAGCAGCTCCAGGGGGCGAGAGACCCAGTACTTC.